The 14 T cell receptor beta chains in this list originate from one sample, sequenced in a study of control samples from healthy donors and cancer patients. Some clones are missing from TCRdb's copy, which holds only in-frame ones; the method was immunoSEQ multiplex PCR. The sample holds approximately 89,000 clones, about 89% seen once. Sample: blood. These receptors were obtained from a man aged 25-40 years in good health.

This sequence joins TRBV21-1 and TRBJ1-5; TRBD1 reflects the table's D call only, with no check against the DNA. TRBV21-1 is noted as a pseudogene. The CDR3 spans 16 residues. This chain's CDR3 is CASSFRTGSSNQPQHF. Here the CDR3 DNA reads TGTGCCAGCAGCTTCCGGACAGGGAGTAGCAATCAGCCCCAGCATTTT.

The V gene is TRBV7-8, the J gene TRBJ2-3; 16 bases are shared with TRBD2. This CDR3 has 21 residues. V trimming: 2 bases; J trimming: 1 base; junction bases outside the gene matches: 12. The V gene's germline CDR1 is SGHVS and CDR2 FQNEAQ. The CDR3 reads CASSLTPPGTSGGAGTDTQYF. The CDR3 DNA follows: TGTGCCAGCAGCTTAACCCCCCCCGGGACTAGCGGGGGGGCTGGCACAGATACGCAGTATTTT.

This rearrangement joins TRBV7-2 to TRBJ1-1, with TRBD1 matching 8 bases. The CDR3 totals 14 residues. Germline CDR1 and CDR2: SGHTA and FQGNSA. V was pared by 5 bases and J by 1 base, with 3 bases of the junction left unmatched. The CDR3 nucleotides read TGTGCCAGCAGCCCGCAGGGGGCGAACACTGAAGCTTTCTTT. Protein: CASSPQGANTEAFF. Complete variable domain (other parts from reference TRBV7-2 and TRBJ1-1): GAGVSQSPSNKVTEKGKDVELRCDPISGHTALYWYRQSLGQGLEFLIYFQGNSAPDKSGLPSDRFSAERTGGSVSTLTIQRTQQEDSAVYLCASSPQGANTEAFFGQGTRLTVV.

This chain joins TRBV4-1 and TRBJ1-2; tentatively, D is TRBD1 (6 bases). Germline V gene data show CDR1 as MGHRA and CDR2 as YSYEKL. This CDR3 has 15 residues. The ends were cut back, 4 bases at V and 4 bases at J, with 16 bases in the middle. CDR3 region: CASSPREGESYGYTF. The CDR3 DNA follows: TGCGCCAGCAGCCCGAGGGAGGGGGAAAGCTATGGCTACACCTTC.

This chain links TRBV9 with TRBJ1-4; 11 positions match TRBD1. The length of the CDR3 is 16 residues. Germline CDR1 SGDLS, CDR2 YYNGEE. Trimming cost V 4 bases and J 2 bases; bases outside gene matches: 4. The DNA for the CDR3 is TGTGCCAGCAGCCTCCGGGACAGGGGGACTAATGAAAAACTGTTTTTT. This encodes CASSLRDRGTNEKLFF.

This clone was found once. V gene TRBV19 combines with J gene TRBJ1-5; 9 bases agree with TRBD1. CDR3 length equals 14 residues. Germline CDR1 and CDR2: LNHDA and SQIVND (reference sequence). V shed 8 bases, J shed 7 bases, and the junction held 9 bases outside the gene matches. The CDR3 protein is CASDPGTGYQPQHF. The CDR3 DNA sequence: TGTGCCAGTGACCCCGGGACAGGGTACCAGCCCCAGCATTTT. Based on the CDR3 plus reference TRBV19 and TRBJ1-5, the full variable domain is DGGITQSPKYLFRKEGQNVTLSCEQNLNHDAMYWYRQDPGQGLRLIYYSQIVNDFQKGDIAEGYSVSREKKESFPLTVTSAQKNPTAFYLCASDPGTGYQPQHFGDGTRLSIL.

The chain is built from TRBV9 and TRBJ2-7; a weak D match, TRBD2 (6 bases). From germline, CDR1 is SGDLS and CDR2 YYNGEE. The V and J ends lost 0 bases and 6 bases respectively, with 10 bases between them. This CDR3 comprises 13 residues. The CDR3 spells CASSVATGGEQYF. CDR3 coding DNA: TGTGCCAGCAGCGTAGCTACCGGGGGCGAGCAGTACTTC.

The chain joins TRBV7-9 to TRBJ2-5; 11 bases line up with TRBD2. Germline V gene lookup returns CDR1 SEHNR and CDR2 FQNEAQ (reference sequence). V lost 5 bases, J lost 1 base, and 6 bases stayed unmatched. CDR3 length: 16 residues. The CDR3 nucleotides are TGTGCCAGCAGCCCCTTGACTAGCGGGGCCCAAGAGACCCAGTACTTC. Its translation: CASSPLTSGAQETQYF.

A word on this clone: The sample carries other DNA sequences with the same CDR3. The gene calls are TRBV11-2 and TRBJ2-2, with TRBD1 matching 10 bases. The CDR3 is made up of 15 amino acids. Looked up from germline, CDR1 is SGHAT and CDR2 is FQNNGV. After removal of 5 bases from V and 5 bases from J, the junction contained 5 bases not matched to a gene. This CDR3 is CASSPTGGSTGELFF. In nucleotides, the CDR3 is TGTGCCAGCAGCCCGACAGGGGGCTCTACCGGGGAGCTGTTTTTT. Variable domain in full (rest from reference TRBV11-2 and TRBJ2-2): EAGVAQSPRYKIIEKRQSVAFWCNPISGHATLYWYQQILGQGPKLLIQFQNNGVVDDSQLPKDRFSAERLKGVDSTLKIQPAKLEDSAVYLCASSPTGGSTGELFFGEGSRLTVL.

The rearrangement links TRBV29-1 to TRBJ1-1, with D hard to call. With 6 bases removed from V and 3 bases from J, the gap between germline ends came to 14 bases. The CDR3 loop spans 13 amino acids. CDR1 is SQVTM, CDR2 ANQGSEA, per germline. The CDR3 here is CSVRTNRDTEAFF. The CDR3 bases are TGCAGCGTGAGGACGAATAGGGACACTGAAGCTTTCTTT.

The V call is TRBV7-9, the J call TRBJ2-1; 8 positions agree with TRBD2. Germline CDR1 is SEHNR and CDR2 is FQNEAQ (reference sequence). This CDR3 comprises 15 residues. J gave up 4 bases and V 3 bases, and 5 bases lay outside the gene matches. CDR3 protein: CASSFVAGSYNEQFF. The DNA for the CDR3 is TGTGCCAGCAGCTTTGTAGCGGGGTCTTACAATGAGCAGTTCTTC. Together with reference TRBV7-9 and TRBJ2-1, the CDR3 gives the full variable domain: DTGVSQNPRHKITKRGQNVTFRCDPISEHNRLYWYRQTLGQGPEFLTYFQNEAQLEKSRLLSDRFSAERPKGSFSTLEIQRTEQGDSAMYLCASSFVAGSYNEQFFGPGTRLTVL.

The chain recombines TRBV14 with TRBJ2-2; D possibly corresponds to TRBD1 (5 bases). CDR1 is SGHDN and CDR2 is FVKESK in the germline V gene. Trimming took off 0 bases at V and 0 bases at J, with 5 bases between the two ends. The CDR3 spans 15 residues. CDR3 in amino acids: CASSQDRANTGELFF. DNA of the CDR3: TGTGCCAGCAGCCAAGACAGGGCGAACACCGGGGAGCTGTTTTTT. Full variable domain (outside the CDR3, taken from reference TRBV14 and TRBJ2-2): EAGVTQFPSHSVIEKGQTVTLRCDPISGHDNLYWYRRVMGKEIKFLLHFVKESKQDESGMPNNRFLAERTGGTYSTLKVQPAELEDSGVYFCASSQDRANTGELFFGEGSRLTVL.

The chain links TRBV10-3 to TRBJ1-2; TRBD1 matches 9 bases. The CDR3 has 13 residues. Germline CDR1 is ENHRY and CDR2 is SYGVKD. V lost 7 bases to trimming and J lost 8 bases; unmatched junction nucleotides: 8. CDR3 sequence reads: CAITNTGGKGYTF. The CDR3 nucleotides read TGTGCCATCACCAATACAGGGGGCAAGGGCTACACCTTC.

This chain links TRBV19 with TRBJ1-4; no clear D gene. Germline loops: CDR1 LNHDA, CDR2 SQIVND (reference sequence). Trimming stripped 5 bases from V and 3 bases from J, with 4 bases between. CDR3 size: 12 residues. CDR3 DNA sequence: TGTGCCAGTAGTGGTTCTAATGAAAAACTGTTTTTT. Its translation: CASSGSNEKLFF.